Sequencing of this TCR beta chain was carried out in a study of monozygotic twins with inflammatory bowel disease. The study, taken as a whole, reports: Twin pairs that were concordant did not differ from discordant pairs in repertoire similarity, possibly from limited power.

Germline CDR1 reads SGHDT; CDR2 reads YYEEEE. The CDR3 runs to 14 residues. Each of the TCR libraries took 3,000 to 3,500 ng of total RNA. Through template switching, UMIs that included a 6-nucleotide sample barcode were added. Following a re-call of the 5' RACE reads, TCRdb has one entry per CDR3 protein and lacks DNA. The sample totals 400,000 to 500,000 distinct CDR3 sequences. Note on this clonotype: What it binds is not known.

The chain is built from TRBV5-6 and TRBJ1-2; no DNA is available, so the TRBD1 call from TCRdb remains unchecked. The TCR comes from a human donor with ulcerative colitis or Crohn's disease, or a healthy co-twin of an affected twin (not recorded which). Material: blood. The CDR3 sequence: CASSPGQGTYGYTF.